This T cell receptor beta chain came from a study of T-cell memory formation after mild COVID-19. The germline V gene encodes CDR1 SGHRS and CDR2 YFSETQ. V lost 1 base and J 0 bases, leaving 11 bases between the germline ends. The CDR3 is 16 residues long. As concerns this clonotype: Its antigen is not known.

TCRdb itself ran the 5' RACE reads through MiXCR, one entry per CDR3 protein. The table has fewer than 300,000 distinct CDR3 sequences, 15% to 20% seen once. Study outcomes and limitations: The CD4+ clones that contracted clustered mainly within CM and EM, and the CD8+ clones concentrated in EMRA. Clones contracting day 15 to 85 were balanced CD4/CD8; later expanders leaned CD4+.

Material for sequencing was PBMCs or a T cell subset sorted from them (not recorded which). V and J are TRBV5-1 and TRBJ2-1, with D perhaps TRBD2 (6 bases). This clonotype was obtained from a man between 18 and 35 years old who had mild COVID-19 (a few samples of this study predate the infection). Cell type and time point are not known. Here the CDR3 DNA reads TGCGCCAGCAGCTTGTCGGTAGCGGACTCCTACAATGAGCAGTTCTTC. Translated, it gives CASSLSVADSYNEQFF.